This is a list of T cell receptor beta chains from one sample in a study of blood T cells in healthy people across ages. TCRdb itself ran the 5' RACE reads through MiXCR, one entry per CDR3 protein. The data show 700,000 to 850,000 distinct CDR3 sequences, around 36% seen once. Sequencing input: blood. The origin of the receptors is a man younger than 35 in good health. Each CDR3 is given with its conserved first and last residue. Each record gives: J gene, V gene, D gene, clone size, CDR3 DNA, CDR3 protein. A D gene is named only where the DNA matches it firmly. The listing skips clone size in some rows; elsewhere it reads once, few, many or a size class.

TRBJ2-7 | TRBV6-2/TRBV6-3 | TRBD1 | . | TGTGCCATCGGGACAGGGGCCTACGAGCAGTACTTC | CAIGTGAYEQYF
TRBJ1-1 | TRBV25-1 | TRBD1 | . | TGTGCCAGCAGTGAATCCGACAGGGGGGACACTGAAGCTTTCTTT | CASSESDRGDTEAFF
TRBJ1-2 | TRBV20-1 | . | . | TGCAGCGCTAGAACCCCCGGGGGTGGTAGTGGCTACACCTTC | CSARTPGGGSGYTF
TRBJ1-1 | TRBV7-2 | . | . | TGTGCCACCCGAGGGGGGGCGCGGACCACTGAAGCTTTCTTT | CATRGGARTTEAFF
TRBJ2-3 | TRBV20-1 | TRBD2 | many | TGCAGTGCTCAAAAGCGGGGGGAGCCCACAGATACGCAGTATTTT | CSAQKRGEPTDTQYF
TRBJ2-5 | TRBV27 | . | many | TGTGCCAGCAGTTTATCAGGGGGACTCCTCCAAGAGACCCAGTACTTC | CASSLSGGLLQETQYF
TRBJ2-2 | TRBV7-6 | TRBD1 | . | TGTGCCAGCAGCTTAGCGCAATCCGGGACAGCCACCGGGGAGCTGTTTTTT | CASSLAQSGTATGELFF
TRBJ2-2 | TRBV7-2 | TRBD1 | . | TGTGCCAGCAGCCCTCGACAGGGGGCGGACACCGGGGAGCTGTTTTTT | CASSPRQGADTGELFF
TRBJ2-7 | TRBV5-1 | . | . | TGCGCCAGCAGCGTGAGGGGGGACAATGAGCAGTACTTC | CASSVRGDNEQYF
TRBJ2-3 | TRBV6-6 | . | few | TGTGCCAGCAGTTACAGAGGGGGGGACACAGATACGCAGTATTTT | CASSYRGGDTDTQYF
TRBJ1-4 | TRBV4-3 | . | . | TGCGCCAGCAGCCAAGACGGGCAGGGATGGAAAAAACTGTTTTTT | CASSQDGQGWKKLFF
TRBJ2-7 | TRBV7-9 | TRBD1 | . | TGTGCCAGCAGCTTGTGGGGACAGGGCAGCGAGCAGTACTTC | CASSLWGQGSEQYF
TRBJ2-3 | TRBV6-1 | TRBD2 | . | TGTGCCAGCTTACGACTAGCGGGGGGCACAGATACGCAGTATTTT | CASLRLAGGTDTQYF
TRBJ2-3 | TRBV5-1 | TRBD1 | . | TGCGCCAGCAGCGTAGCCGGGACAGACACAGATACGCAGTATTTT | CASSVAGTDTDTQYF
TRBJ1-2 | TRBV20-1 | . | . | TGCAGTGCTGGGGACAACTATGGCTACACCTTC | CSAGDNYGYTF
TRBJ2-5 | TRBV5-1 | . | . | TGCGCCAGCAGCTCACAGGGTATTGAGACCCAGTACTTC | CASSSQGIETQYF
TRBJ1-2 | TRBV7-2 | TRBD1 | . | TGTGCCAGCAGCTTAGACAGGGGGAATAACTATGGCTACACCTTC | CASSLDRGNNYGYTF
TRBJ1-1 | TRBV29-1 | . | . | TGCAGCGTTTCTGAGGGTTTTACTGAAGCTTTCTTT | CSVSEGFTEAFF
TRBJ2-7 | TRBV6-2/TRBV6-3 | TRBD1 | once | TGTGCCAGCAGTTACGGGACAGCCTCCTACGAGCAGTACTTC | CASSYGTASYEQYF
TRBJ2-5 | TRBV5-6 | TRBD2 | . | TGTGCCAGCAGCTCTCAGACTAGCGGGACGTACCAAGAGACCCAGTACTTC | CASSSQTSGTYQETQYF